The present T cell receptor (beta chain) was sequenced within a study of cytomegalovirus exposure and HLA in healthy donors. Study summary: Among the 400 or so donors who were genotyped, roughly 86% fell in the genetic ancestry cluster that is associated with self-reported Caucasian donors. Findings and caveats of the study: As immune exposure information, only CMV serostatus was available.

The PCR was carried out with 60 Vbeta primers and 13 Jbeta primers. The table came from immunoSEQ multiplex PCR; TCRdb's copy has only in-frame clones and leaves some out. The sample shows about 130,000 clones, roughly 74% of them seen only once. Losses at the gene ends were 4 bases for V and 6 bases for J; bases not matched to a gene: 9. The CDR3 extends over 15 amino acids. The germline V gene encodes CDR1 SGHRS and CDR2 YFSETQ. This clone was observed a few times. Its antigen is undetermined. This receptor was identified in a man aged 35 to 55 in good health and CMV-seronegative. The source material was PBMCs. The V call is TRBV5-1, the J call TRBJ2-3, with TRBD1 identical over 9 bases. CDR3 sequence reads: CASSERDRAADTQYF. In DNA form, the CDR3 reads TGCGCCAGCAGCGAGAGGGACAGGGCGGCGGATACGCAGTATTTT.